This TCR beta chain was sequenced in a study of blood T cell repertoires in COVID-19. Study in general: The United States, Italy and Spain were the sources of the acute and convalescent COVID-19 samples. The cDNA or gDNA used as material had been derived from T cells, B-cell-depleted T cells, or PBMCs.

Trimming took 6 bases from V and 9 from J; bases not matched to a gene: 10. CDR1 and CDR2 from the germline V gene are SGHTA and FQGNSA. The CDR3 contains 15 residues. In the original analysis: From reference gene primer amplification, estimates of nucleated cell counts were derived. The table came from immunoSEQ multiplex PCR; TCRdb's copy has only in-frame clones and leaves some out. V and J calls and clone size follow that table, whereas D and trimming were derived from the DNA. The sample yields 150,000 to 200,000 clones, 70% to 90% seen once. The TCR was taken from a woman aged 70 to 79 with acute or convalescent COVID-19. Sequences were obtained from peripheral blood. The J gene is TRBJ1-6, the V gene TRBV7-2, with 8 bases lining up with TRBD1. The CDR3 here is CASRETQGAGSPLHF. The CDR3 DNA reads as TGTGCCAGCAGGGAGACTCAGGGGGCGGGTTCACCCCTCCACTTT.